The clone carrying this TCR beta chain was seen a handful of times. This sample stems from a study of blood T cells in healthy people across ages. Study details: The template switching approach captured approximately one barcoded beta molecule for every two T cells.

Then a second PCR, running roughly 6 to 11 cycles, was carried out with a sample-barcoded 5' primer and a J-beta primer mix. Per sample, CDR3-containing paired-end reads numbered at least 2.5 million. TCRdb re-analysed the 5' RACE reads in MiXCR, keeping a single row per CDR3 protein. The sample lists under 950,000 distinct CDR3 sequences; 20% to 25% were seen once. The CDR3 extends over 15 amino acids. Trimming at V came to 4 bases and at J to 6 bases, leaving 4 bases not matched to a gene. Looked up from germline, CDR1 is KGHDR and CDR2 is SFDVKD. This sequence was found in a man in his 70s in good health. The rearrangement uses TRBV24-1 and TRBJ2-2; TRBD1 aligns across 10 bases. Sequencing used blood. The CDR3 reads CATSDYGTGAGELFF. For the CDR3, the DNA is TGTGCCACCAGTGACTACGGGACAGGGGCCGGGGAGCTGTTTTTT.